The 3 T cell receptor beta chains in this list originate from one sample, sequenced in a study of blood T cell repertoires in COVID-19. Clones were read by immunoSEQ multiplex PCR, and TCRdb kept only the in-frame ones, dropping some. This sample has 200,000 to 250,000 clones, with under 90% found just once. Source material: PBMCs or T cells enriched from blood (not recorded which). These TCRs come from a woman between 50 and 59 years old with acute COVID-19.

V usage is TRBV29-1 and J usage is TRBJ2-1, with 9 bases aligning to TRBD2. The CDR3 runs to 14 residues. V was clipped by 5 bases and J by 4 bases; unmatched bases: 6. CDR1 is SQVTM, CDR2 ANQGSEA, per germline. The CDR3 protein is CSVRSGRAYNEQFF. The DNA for the CDR3 is TGCAGCGTTCGTAGCGGGAGAGCATACAATGAGCAGTTCTTC.

The V call is TRBV3-1 (or the pseudogene TRBV3-2), the J call TRBJ2-2; 11 bases line up with TRBD2. The CDR3 sequence is 17 residues long. J was trimmed by 3 bases and V by 1 base; bases with no gene match: 4. CDR1 is LGHDT and CDR2 is YNNKEL in the germline V gene (reference sequence). CDR3 residues: CASSQGLAGGYTGELFF. CDR3 nucleotides: TGTGCCAGCAGCCAAGGGCTAGCGGGGGGCTACACCGGGGAGCTGTTTTTT.

This clone was seen a handful of times. The chain combines TRBV4-1 with TRBJ1-4; D may be TRBD1 (5 bases). Between the trimmed V and J ends, which lost 6 bases and 0 bases, there was a span of 11 bases. The CDR3 spans 15 residues. The V gene's germline CDR1 is MGHRA and CDR2 YSYEKL. CDR3: CASRRQQTTNEKLFF. The CDR3 coding sequence is TGCGCCAGCAGGCGACAGCAAACAACTAATGAAAAACTGTTTTTT.